This paragraph reports one TCR beta chain. This CDR3 contains 17 residues. Germline CDR1 reads MDHEN; CDR2 reads SYDVKM. V shed 3 bases and J 6 bases; nucleotides not matched to a gene: 8. The entry originates in a study of PD-L1 blockade in urothelial cancer. The protocol was immunoSEQ multiplex PCR, while the TCRdb copy is restricted to in-frame clones and leaves out a portion. The profile shows about 72,000 clones, approximately 80% of them singletons. The chain employs TRBV28 and TRBJ2-2; 12 bases line up with TRBD2. This clonotype was obtained from a man between 65 and 80 years old with urothelial cancer. The sample here was PBMCs, taken around atezolizumab (anti-PD-L1) treatment. CDR3 sequence (DNA): TGTGCCAGCAGTTTGACTAGCGGGAGAAACCCCCCCGGGGAGCTGTTTTTT. It encodes CASSLTSGRNPPGELFF.